This T cell receptor beta chain is drawn from a study of shared clonotypes between healthy human individuals (TCRdb year 2020). At the level of the whole study: Three men and a couple of women, aged 18 to 49 years, made up the cohort. For each donor, three plates each were used for CD4 naive and CD4 memory, two plates were used for CD8 naive, and one plate was used for CD8 memory. The study deeply sequenced blood TCR repertoires of about five healthy adults to estimate repertoire size and the extent of clonotype sharing between individuals. Libraries were prepared and TCR repertoires were sequenced by different laboratories using diverse techniques, in order to increase sequencing depth and limit assay-specific biases. Leukapheresis yielded between about 0.94 and 9 billion PBMCs per donor.

Notes on this clone: This clone's antigen is unknown. No much larger clonotype is one base removed from it; base qualities were not supplied.

The research as a whole found: Pairwise subsampling indicated that sequencing depth was expected to affect the degree of clonotype sharing among donors. Naive subsets generally had larger estimated clonotype richness than memory subsets did. Incomplete sequencing was indicated by rarefaction of sorted-subset datasets, despite the large sequencing depth. Sampling was restricted to blood, and TCR repertoires in tissues likely differ from the TCR repertoires found in blood. Higher generation probabilities were observed for clonotypes shared by all four sorted-subset donors than for non-shared clonotypes. Across several donors, approximately 4.6% of naive CD4, 3.5% of naive CD8, around 2.1% of memory CD4, and roughly 0.41% of memory CD8 clonotypes were shared. The genetic and exposure-history diversity represented was limited by the small number of donors.

The trim is 0 bases for V and 1 base for J, with a gap of 10 bases between the germline ends. Reading from cysteine to phenylalanine, the CDR3 counts 16 amino acids. The entry retains the CDR3 DNA only, 48 bases that are in frame from base 1. Per the germline V gene, SGHRS is the CDR1 and YFSETQ is the CDR2. Using the deep immunoSEQ assay, TCR CDR3 regions were amplified from genomic DNA by multiplex PCR. Genomic DNA extracted from each cell subset was distributed evenly over all wells of several immunoSEQ 96-well plates, and each plate served as one replicate. Each replicate PCR for sorted subsets received roughly 0.2 ug genomic DNA, equal to 30,000 or so T cell genomes. Purified libraries were measured with a Qubit 3.0 fluorometer, size-checked on a Bioanalyzer 2100, and measured again with the KAPA Library Quantification kit. Every immunoSEQ 96-well plate was sequenced on a separate single-read 150-cycle Illumina NextSeq 550 flow cell. Under the source paper's analysis protocol: Because only junctional sequences without quality scores were contained in the immunoSEQ output, filtering matching that applied to full-length reads could not be performed. To assign V/J genes and CDR3, sequences were annotated against IMGT germline references using PyIR, a Python wrapper for IgBLAST v1.9. Reads were removed for weak V/J assignments (E-value above 1e-6), missing CDR3, stop codons, out-of-frame junctions, or ambiguous translated residues. V3J clonotypes were defined by identical inferred V gene, J gene, and CDR3 amino acid sequence. The percentage overlap between two repertoires was calculated by dividing the number of shared unique clonotypes by the size of the smaller repertoire. Three approaches were used to assess repertoire richness: RTK rarefaction, the Chao1 estimator, and Recon v2.1 estimates of unobserved clonotypes. OLGA was used to compute generation probabilities for all TCRbeta clonotypes that the gDNA method yielded from a handful of donors. TCRdb obtained this table from immuneACCESS and retained in-frame rearrangements with V and J assigned. These tables miss some clones; where compared with another copy, unresolved V genes account for less than half of the shortfall, and the remainder is unexplained. V and J calls and clone size are as listed in that table; D and trimming were resolved from the DNA. The sample records some 1 million clones, approximately 68% of which are singletons. Roughly 1.5% of the sample goes to the ten largest clones.

The donors were healthy, HIV-negative adults who had no recently reported acute infections or vaccinations. Only Caucasian adults living in Nashville, Tennessee, USA were represented among the donors. CD4+ T cells were enriched by magnetic negative selection, after which naive cells were positively selected on CD45RA and the negative fraction was taken as the memory subset. Blood was collected by leukapheresis, and PBMCs were isolated by Ficoll-Histopaque density gradient centrifugation and then cryopreserved in liquid nitrogen vapor phase. Analytical flow cytometry was used to check the purity and quantity of each magnetically sorted T cell population. Genomic DNA was isolated from each sorted fraction and quantified by UV absorbance on a Nanodrop 2000c.

The sample consisted of memory CD4+ T cells sorted from blood. The cell subset or site label here, explained by the study, means: CD45RA-negative fraction. The chain couples TRBV5-1 to TRBJ2-2, with the D gene too uncertain to name. This TCR derives from a man aged 18 to 35 in good health. The bases are TGCGCCAGCAGCTTGGGCCGTTCTTTGAACACCGGGGAGCTGTTTTTT. Its coded protein is CASSLGRSLNTGELFF.